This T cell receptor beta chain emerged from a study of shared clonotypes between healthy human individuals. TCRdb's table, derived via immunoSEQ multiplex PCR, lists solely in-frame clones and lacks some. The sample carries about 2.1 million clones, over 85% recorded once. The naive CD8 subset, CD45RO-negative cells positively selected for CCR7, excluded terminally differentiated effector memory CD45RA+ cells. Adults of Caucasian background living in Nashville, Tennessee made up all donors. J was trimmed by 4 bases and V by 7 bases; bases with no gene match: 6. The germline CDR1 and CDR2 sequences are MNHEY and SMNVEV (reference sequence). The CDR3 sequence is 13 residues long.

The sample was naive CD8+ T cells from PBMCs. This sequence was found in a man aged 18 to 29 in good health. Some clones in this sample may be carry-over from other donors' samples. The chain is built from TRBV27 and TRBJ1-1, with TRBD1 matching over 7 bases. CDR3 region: CASNDRVGTEAFF. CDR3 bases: TGTGCCAGCAACGACAGGGTGGGCACTGAAGCTTTCTTT.